Listed below are T cell receptor beta chains from one sample, sequenced in a study of T and B cells in COVID-19 patients. In TCRdb, the multiplex PCR reads were re-called with MiXCR into one record per CDR3 protein. The repertoire holds around 21,000 distinct CDR3 sequences, 30% to 35% seen once, with approximately 2% in the top ten. Input material: blood. Receptor source: a human donor who had recovered from COVID-19. Both conserved end residues are part of each CDR3. The D gene is left open where the match is weak. Not all rows give a size; the values are once, few, many and, for expanded clones, a class.

V: TRBV30
D: -
J: TRBJ1-5
size: -
CDR3: CAWGGELNNNQPQHF
DNA: TGTGCCTGGGGGGGGGAGCTAAATAACAATCAGCCCCAGCATTTT

V: TRBV20-1
D: -
J: TRBJ2-3
size: few
CDR3: CSALATGTDTQYF
DNA: TGCAGTGCCCTTGCGACAGGCACAGATACGCAGTATTTT

V: TRBV24-1
D: TRBD1
J: TRBJ2-1
size: many
CDR3: CATSDQGTETYNEQFF
DNA: TGTGCCACCAGTGACCAAGGGACAGAGACTTACAATGAGCAGTTCTTC

V: TRBV12-3/TRBV12-4
D: -
J: TRBJ1-1
size: few
CDR3: CASSLAGLGTEAFF
DNA: TGTGCCAGCAGTTTAGCAGGGCTTGGCACTGAAGCTTTCTTT

V: TRBV11-3
D: TRBD1
J: TRBJ2-3
size: few
CDR3: CASSLQTGGGTDTQYF
DNA: TGTGCCAGCAGCTTACAAACAGGGGGCGGCACAGATACGCAGTATTTT

V: TRBV24-1
D: -
J: TRBJ2-2
size: few
CDR3: CATSVPGVPGELFF
DNA: TGTGCCACCAGTGTCCCGGGGGTCCCCGGGGAGCTGTTTTTT

V: TRBV19
D: TRBD1
J: TRBJ1-5
size: few
CDR3: CASSTTGGNQPQHF
DNA: TGTGCCAGTAGTACGACAGGGGGCAATCAGCCCCAGCATTTT

V: TRBV5-1
D: -
J: TRBJ2-1
size: -
CDR3: CASSILQGRVEQFF
DNA: TGCGCCAGCAGCATACTACAGGGTAGGGTTGAGCAGTTCTTC

V: TRBV6-5
D: TRBD1
J: TRBJ1-6
size: many
CDR3: CASSQDRGHSPLHF
DNA: TGTGCCAGCAGCCAGGACAGGGGGCATTCACCCCTCCACTTT

V: TRBV30
D: -
J: TRBJ1-5
size: few
CDR3: CAWSALDQPQHF
DNA: TGTGCCTGGAGTGCCCTAGATCAGCCCCAGCATTTT

V: TRBV5-4
D: TRBD2
J: TRBJ2-3
size: few
CDR3: CASTPGRGPGDTQYF
DNA: TGTGCCAGCACCCCGGGGAGGGGCCCTGGAGATACGCAGTATTTT

V: TRBV10-3
D: -
J: TRBJ1-2
size: few
CDR3: CAIRSQGTNYGYTF
DNA: TGTGCCATCAGGTCGCAGGGAACTAACTATGGCTACACCTTC

V: TRBV12-3/TRBV12-4
D: TRBD2
J: TRBJ2-1
size: many
CDR3: CASSFSRGAPPFF
DNA: TGTGCCAGCAGTTTTTCGCGGGGGGCCCCTCCATTCTTC

V: TRBV24-1
D: -
J: TRBJ1-3
size: -
CDR3: CATSLNPGIYF
DNA: TGTGCCACCAGCCTTAACCCGGGCATATATTTT

V: TRBV30
D: TRBD2
J: TRBJ2-5
size: many
CDR3: CAWRSGLAAQETQYF
DNA: TGTGCCTGGAGATCTGGACTAGCGGCTCAAGAGACCCAGTACTTC

V: TRBV20-1
D: -
J: TRBJ1-1
size: -
CDR3: CSASEATGGTEAFF
DNA: TGCAGTGCTAGCGAGGCTACGGGGGGCACTGAAGCTTTCTTT

V: TRBV6-5
D: TRBD1
J: TRBJ2-7
size: -
CDR3: CASSGTGGYEQYF
DNA: TGTGCCAGCAGCGGGACAGGAGGGTACGAGCAGTACTTC

V: TRBV5-6
D: -
J: TRBJ2-5
size: -
CDR3: CASSLGSGKETQYF
DNA: TGCGCCAGCAGCTTGGGTTCAGGGAAAGAGACCCAGTACTTC

V: TRBV5-1
D: -
J: TRBJ1-1
size: -
CDR3: CASSLVPANTEAFF
DNA: TGCGCCAGCAGCTTGGTTCCAGCCAACACTGAAGCTTTCTTT

V: TRBV11-1
D: -
J: TRBJ1-5
size: once
CDR3: CASSLGQTSNQPQHF
DNA: TGTGCCAGCAGCTTAGGACAGACTAGCAATCAGCCCCAGCATTTT

V: TRBV7-9
D: -
J: TRBJ2-7
size: -
CDR3: CASGEGSEQYF
DNA: TGTGCCAGCGGCGAGGGGAGCGAGCAGTACTTC

V: TRBV5-1
D: TRBD2
J: TRBJ2-1
size: few
CDR3: CASSLGGTTHNEQFF
DNA: TGCGCCAGCAGCTTGGGCGGGACTACCCACAATGAGCAGTTCTTC

V: TRBV5-4
D: TRBD1
J: TRBJ2-1
size: few
CDR3: CASSSRPGTGGNEQFF
DNA: TGTGCCAGCAGCTCACGTCCCGGGACAGGGGGCAATGAGCAGTTCTTC

V: TRBV5-6
D: TRBD1
J: TRBJ2-3
size: -
CDR3: CASSSGTGRSYTRGDTQYF
DNA: TGTGCCAGCAGCTCAGGGACAGGTAGAAGTTACACTCGGGGAGATACGCAGTATTTT

V: TRBV20-1
D: -
J: TRBJ2-1
size: -
CDR3: CSASTVSYNEQFF
DNA: TGCAGTGCCAGTACGGTATCCTACAATGAGCAGTTCTTC

V: TRBV19
D: TRBD1
J: TRBJ2-7
size: once
CDR3: CASKVDRAVRYF
DNA: TGTGCCAGTAAGGTCGACAGGGCGGTGCGGTACTTC

V: TRBV6-5
D: TRBD2
J: TRBJ2-3
size: -
CDR3: CASSPFRGGTDTQYF
DNA: TGTGCCAGCAGCCCCTTTCGGGGGGGCACAGATACGCAGTATTTT

V: TRBV12-3/TRBV12-4
D: -
J: TRBJ2-3
size: many
CDR3: CASSLRESTDTQYF
DNA: TGTGCCAGCAGTTTAAGAGAGAGCACAGATACGCAGTATTTT

V: TRBV20-1
D: TRBD1
J: TRBJ1-4
size: -
CDR3: CSASARDRVSGKLFF
DNA: TGCAGTGCTAGCGCCCGGGACAGGGTATCCGGAAAACTGTTTTTT